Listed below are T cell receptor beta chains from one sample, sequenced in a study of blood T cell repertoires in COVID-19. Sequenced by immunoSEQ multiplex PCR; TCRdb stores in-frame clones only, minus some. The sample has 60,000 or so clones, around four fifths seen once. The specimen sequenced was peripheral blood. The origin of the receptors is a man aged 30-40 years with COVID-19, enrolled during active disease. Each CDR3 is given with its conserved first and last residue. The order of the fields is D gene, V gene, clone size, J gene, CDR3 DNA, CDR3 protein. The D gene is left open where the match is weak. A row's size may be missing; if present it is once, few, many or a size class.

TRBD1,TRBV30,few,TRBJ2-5,TGTGCCTGGGACACCGGACAGGGAGGCCAAGAGACCCAGTACTTC,CAWDTGQGGQETQYF
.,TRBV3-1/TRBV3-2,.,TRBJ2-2,TGTGCCAGCAGCCTACAGGGAGACGGGGAGCTGTTTTTT,CASSLQGDGELFF
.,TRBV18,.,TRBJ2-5,TGTGCCAGCTCACGCCCCGGGAGAGCGCCTCAAGAGACCCAGTACTTC,CASSRPGRAPQETQYF
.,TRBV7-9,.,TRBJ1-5,TGTGCCAGCAGCAGTATTGACAGGCACGGGATCCATCAGCCCCAGCATTTT,CASSSIDRHGIHQPQHF
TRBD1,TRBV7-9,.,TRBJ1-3,TGTGCCAGCAGCTCTGTAGACAGGGGGGAAGGGTACTCTGGAAACACCATATATTTT,CASSSVDRGEGYSGNTIYF
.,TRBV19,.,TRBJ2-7,TGTGCCAGTAGTATAGCGGGGGACTCCTACGAGCAGTACTTC,CASSIAGDSYEQYF
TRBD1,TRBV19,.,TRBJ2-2,TGTGCCAGTAAGACAGGGTTGAACACCGGGGAGCTGTTTTTT,CASKTGLNTGELFF
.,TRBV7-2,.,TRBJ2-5,TGTGCCAGCAGCTTAGTCGGGACTCAACAAGAGACCCAGTACTTC,CASSLVGTQQETQYF
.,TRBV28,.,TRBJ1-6,TGTGCCAGCAGACCTCAGGGACAATATTCACCCCTCCACTTT,CASRPQGQYSPLHF
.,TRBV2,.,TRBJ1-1,TGTGCCAGCAGTGGAGTGTCAGGAACATCAATGAACACTGAAGCTTTCTTT,CASSGVSGTSMNTEAFF
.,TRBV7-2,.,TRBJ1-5,TGTGCCAGCAGCTTAGTTGTACAGAACAATCAGCCCCAGCATTTT,CASSLVVQNNQPQHF
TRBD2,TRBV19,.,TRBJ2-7,TGTGCCAGTAGTATCGGGACGGGAGGAGGGTACGAGCAGTACTTC,CASSIGTGGGYEQYF
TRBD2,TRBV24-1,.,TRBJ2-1,TGTGCCACCAGTCTCGGGGGACTAGCGGGAGGTCTCTCCTACAATGAGCAGTTCTTC,CATSLGGLAGGLSYNEQFF
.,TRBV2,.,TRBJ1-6,TGTGCCAGCAGTGAGTGGGTGGGCTCACCCCTCCACTTT,CASSEWVGSPLHF
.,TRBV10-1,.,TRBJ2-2,TGCGCCAGCAGCCAAGATAGAGGGGAGCTGTTTTTT,CASSQDRGELFF
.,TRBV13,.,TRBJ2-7,TGTGCCAGCAGCTTACGGGGGCGGGGGAACGGGTACGAGCAGTACTTC,CASSLRGRGNGYEQYF
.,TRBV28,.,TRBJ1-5,TGTGCCAGCAGTTTATTAGATCAGCCCCAGCATTTT,CASSLLDQPQHF
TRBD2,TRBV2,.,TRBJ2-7,TGTGCCAGCAGTGAAGCGGCCGGGACTAGCGGCTCCTACGAGCAGTACTTC,CASSEAAGTSGSYEQYF
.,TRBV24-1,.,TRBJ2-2,TGTGCCACCAGTGAAACTCGGACGGGAACGAACACCGGGGAGCTGTTTTTT,CATSETRTGTNTGELFF
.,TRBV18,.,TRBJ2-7,TGTGCCAGCTCACCATCTAGAAGCGGCGAGCAGTACTTC,CASSPSRSGEQYF
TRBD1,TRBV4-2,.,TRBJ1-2,TGTGCCAGCAGCCAAGAGGGTGGACAGGCCTTATATGGCTACACCTTC,CASSQEGGQALYGYTF
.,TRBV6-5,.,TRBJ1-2,TGTGCCAGCAGTTACTCGCCCAGGGTTGGTCATGGCTACACCTTC,CASSYSPRVGHGYTF
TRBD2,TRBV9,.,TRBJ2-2,TGTGCCAGCTGTCCCGGGAGGACCGGGGAGCTGTTTTTT,CASCPGRTGELFF
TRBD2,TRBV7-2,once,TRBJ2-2,TGTGCCAGCAGCTTCACTAGCGGCGCGAACACCGGGGAGCTGTTTTTT,CASSFTSGANTGELFF
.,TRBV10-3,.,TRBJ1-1,TGTGCCATCAGTGAGTCCTCCCCGAACACTGAAGCTTTCTTT,CAISESSPNTEAFF
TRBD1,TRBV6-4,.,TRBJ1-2,TGTGCCAGCAGACGTACAGGGGGCAAGGATGGCTACACCTTC,CASRRTGGKDGYTF
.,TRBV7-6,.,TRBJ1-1,TGTGCCAGCAGCTTAAGGGCAGGGGAGAACACTGAAGCTTTCTTT,CASSLRAGENTEAFF
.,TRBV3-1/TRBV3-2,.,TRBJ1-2,TGTGCCAGCAGCCAAGGGGAGGTGACTGGCTACACCTTC,CASSQGEVTGYTF
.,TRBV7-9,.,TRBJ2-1,TGTGCCAGCAGCTCCCTTCGGACAGCGCAAATTTTGGATGAGCAGTTCTTC,CASSSLRTAQILDEQFF
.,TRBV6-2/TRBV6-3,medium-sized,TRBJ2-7,TGTGCCAGCAGTTACTCGGAGAGGGACGAGCAGTACTTC,CASSYSERDEQYF
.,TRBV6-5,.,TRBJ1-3,TGTGCCAGCAGTTACTCGAGGGCAGCTGGAAACACCATATATTTT,CASSYSRAAGNTIYF